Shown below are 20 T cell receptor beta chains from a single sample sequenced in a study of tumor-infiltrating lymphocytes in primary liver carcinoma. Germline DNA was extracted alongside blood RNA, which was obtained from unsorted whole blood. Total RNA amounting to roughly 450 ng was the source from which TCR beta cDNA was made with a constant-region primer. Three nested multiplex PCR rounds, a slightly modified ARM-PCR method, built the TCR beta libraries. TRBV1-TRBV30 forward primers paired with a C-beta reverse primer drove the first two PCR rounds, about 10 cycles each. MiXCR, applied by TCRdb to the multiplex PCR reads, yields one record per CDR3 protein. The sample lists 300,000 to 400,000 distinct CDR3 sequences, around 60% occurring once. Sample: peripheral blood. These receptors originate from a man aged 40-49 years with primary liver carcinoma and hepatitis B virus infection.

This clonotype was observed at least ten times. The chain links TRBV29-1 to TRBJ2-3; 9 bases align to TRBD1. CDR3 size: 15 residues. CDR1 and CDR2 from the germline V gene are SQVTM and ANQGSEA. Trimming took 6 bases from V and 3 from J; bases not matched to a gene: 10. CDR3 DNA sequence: TGCAGCGTATCCGGGACAGGGCCAGGGACAGATACGCAGTATTTT. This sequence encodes CSVSGTGPGTDTQYF.

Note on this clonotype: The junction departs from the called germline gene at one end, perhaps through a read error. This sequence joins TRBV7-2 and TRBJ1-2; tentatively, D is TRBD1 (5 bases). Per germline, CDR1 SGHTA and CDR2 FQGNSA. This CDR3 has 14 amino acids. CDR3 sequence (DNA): TGTGCCAGCAGCTTTAACGTCCGGGGCTATGGTTACACCTTC. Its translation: CASSFNVRGYGYTF.

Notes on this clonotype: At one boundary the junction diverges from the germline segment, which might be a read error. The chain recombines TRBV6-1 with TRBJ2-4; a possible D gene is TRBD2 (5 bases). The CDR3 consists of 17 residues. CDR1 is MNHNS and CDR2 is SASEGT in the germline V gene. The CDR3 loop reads CAGSGGPTREAKNIQYF. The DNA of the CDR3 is TGTGCCGGCAGTGGAGGTCCTACAAGGGAAGCCAAAAACATTCAGTACTTC.

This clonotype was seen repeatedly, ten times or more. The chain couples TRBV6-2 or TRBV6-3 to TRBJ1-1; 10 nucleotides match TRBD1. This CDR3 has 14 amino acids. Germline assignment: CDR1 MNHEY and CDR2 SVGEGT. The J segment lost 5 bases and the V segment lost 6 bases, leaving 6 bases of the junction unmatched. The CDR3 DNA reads TGTGCCAGCAGGGGACAGGGGAGATGGACTGAAGCTTTCTTT. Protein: CASRGQGRWTEAFF.

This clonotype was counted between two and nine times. DNA of the CDR3: TGTGCCAGCAGCCGACGCGTTCACACAGATACGCAGTATTTT. It specifies CASSRRVHTDTQYF. This chain joins TRBV7-9 and TRBJ2-3, with D hard to call. This CDR3 has 14 residues. The V end lost 5 bases, the J end lost 2 bases, and 11 bases lay between the germline ends. The germline CDR1 and CDR2 sequences are SEHNR and FQNEAQ (reference sequence).

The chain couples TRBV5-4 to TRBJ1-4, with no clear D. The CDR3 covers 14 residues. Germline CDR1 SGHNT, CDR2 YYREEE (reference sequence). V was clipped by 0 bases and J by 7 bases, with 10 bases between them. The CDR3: CASSLEDTSEKLFF. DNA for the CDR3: TGTGCCAGCAGCTTGGAAGACACGAGTGAAAAACTGTTTTTT.

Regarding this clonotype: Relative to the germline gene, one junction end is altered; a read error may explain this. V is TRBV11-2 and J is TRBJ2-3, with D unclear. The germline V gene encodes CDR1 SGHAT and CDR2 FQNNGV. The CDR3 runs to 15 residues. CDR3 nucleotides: TGTGCCAGAAGCTTAGTGAGTCAGGCTACGGATACGCAGTATTTT. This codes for CARSLVSQATDTQYF.

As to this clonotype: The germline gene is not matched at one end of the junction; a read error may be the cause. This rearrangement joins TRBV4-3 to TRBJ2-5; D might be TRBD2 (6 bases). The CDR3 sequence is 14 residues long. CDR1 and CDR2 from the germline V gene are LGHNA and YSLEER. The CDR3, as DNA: TGTGCCAGCACCCAAGAGACCGGGGGAGAGACCCAGTACTTC. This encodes CASTQETGGETQYF.

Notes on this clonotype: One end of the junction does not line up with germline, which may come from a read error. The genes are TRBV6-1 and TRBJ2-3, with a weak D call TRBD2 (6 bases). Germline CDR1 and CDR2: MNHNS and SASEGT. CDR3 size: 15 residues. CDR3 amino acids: CASSGQTTSTDTQYF. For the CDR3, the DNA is TGTGCCAGCAGTGGGCAGACAACTAGCACGGATACGCAGTATTTT.

The CDR3 nucleotides are TGTGCCAGCAGCTTGGTCAGGTACGACACTGAAGCTTTCTTT. Translating it yields CASSLVRYDTEAFF. J is TRBJ1-1 and V is TRBV5-4; unclear D gene. This CDR3 is built from 14 residues. Trimming took 0 bases from V and 3 from J, leaving 9 bases between them. Per the germline V gene, CDR1 is SGHNT and CDR2 is YYREEE (reference sequence).

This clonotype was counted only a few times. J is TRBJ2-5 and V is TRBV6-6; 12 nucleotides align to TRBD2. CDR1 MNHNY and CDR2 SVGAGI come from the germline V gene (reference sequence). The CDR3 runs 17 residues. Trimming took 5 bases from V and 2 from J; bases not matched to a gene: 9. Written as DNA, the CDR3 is TGTGCCAGCAGTGGGCAGACTAGCGGGAGACCTCAAGAGACCCAGTACTTC. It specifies CASSGQTSGRPQETQYF.

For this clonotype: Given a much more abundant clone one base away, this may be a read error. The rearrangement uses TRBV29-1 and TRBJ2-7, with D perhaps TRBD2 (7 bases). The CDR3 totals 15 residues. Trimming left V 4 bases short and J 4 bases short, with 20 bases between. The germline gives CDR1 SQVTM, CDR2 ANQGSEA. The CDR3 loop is CSVAQGPAGQYEQYF. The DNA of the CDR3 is TGCAGCGTTGCCCAGGGACCAGCGGGACAATACGAGCAGTACTTC.

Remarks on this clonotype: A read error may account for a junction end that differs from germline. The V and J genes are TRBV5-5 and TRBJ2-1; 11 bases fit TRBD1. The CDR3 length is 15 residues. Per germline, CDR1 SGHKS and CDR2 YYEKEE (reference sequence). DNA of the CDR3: TGTGTCAGCAGCTTGTCGGGACAGGGGGGCGATGAGCAGTTCTTC. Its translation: CVSSLSGQGGDEQFF.

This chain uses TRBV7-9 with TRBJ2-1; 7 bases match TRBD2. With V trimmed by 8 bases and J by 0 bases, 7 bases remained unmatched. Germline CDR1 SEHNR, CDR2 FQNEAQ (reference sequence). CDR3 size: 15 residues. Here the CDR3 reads CASGRGESSYNEQFF. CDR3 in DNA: TGTGCCAGCGGACGGGGGGAAAGCTCCTACAATGAGCAGTTCTTC.

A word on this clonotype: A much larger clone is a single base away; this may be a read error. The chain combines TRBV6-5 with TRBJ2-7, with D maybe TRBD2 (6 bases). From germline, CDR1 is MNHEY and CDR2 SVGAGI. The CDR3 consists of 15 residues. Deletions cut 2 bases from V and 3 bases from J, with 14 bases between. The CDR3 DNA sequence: TGTGCCAGCAGTTACGGGGGAGGAATTTGCTACGAGCAGTACTTC. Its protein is CASSYGGGICYEQYF.

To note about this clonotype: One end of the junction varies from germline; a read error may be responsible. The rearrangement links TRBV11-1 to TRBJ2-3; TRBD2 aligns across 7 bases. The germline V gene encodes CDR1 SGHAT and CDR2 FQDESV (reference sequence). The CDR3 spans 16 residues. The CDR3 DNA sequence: TGTGCCAGCAGCTTCTTGGAGGGAGGGCCTAAAGATACGCGGTATTTT. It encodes CASSFLEGGPKDTRYF.

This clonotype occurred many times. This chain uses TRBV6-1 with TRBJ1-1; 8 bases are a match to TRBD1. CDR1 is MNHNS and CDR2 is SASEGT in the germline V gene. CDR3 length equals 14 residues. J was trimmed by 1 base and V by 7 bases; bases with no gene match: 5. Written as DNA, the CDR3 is TGTGCCAGCACCCAGGGGGCCGCGAACACTGAAGCTTTCTTT. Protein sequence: CASTQGAANTEAFF.

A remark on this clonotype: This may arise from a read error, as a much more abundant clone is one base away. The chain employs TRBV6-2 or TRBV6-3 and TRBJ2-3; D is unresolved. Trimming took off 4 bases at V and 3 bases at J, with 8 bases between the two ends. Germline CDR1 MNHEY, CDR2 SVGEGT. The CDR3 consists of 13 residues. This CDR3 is CASSFLETDTQYF. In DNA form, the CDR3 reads TGTGCCAGCAGTTTCTTGGAGACAGATACGCAGTATTTT.

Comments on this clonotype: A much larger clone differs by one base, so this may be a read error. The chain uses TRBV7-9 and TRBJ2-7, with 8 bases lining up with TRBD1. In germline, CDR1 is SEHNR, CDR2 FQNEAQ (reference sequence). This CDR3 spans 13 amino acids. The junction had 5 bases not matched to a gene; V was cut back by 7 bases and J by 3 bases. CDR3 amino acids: CASNWTGSYEQYF. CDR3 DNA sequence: TGTGCCAGCAACTGGACAGGGAGCTACGAGCAGTACTTC.

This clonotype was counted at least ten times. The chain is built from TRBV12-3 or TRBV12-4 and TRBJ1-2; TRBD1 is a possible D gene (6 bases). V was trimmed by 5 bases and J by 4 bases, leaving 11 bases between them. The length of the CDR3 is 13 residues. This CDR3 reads CASSLTGIYGYTF. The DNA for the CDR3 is TGTGCCAGCAGTCTAACAGGGATCTATGGCTACACCTTC.